This T cell receptor (beta chain) comes out of a study of blood T cell repertoires in COVID-19. Germline V gene sequence: CDR1 SNHLY, CDR2 FYNNEI. CDR3 length equals 15 residues. V shed 4 bases, J shed 6 bases, and the junction held 10 bases outside the gene matches. Under the authors' procedure: Amplified reference gene primers provided the basis for estimating nucleated cell counts. The table came from immunoSEQ multiplex PCR; TCRdb's copy has only in-frame clones and leaves some out. The V and J calls and clone size are taken from that table; D and trimming were inferred from the DNA. Of about 300,000 clones in the sample, around 92% were seen once. Ages ranged from roughly 18 to 100 years, with residence in 20 to 30 US areas. The study recruited exposed participants who had met a COVID-19 case within 2 weeks before entry.

The chain carries TRBV2 and TRBJ1-2; TRBD1 aligns across 8 bases. The sequence derives from a woman aged 45-60 years who had been exposed to COVID-19. The specimen was PBMCs or T cells enriched from blood (not recorded which). The CDR3: CASSGGETGVHGYTF. DNA of the CDR3: TGTGCCAGCAGTGGTGGGGAGACAGGGGTCCATGGCTACACCTTC. The full variable domain, its missing parts supplied by reference TRBV2 and TRBJ1-2, is EPEVTQTPSHQVTQMGQEVILRCVPISNHLYFYWYRQILGQKVEFLVSFYNNEISEKSEIFDDQFSVERPDGSNFTLKIRSTKLEDSAMYFCASSGGETGVHGYTFGSGTRLTVV.